This is a list of T cell receptor beta chains from one sample in a study of post-analysis software for immune sequencing data. Each CDR3 protein gets one entry after TCRdb re-called the PCR reads with MiXCR. The table lists around 400,000 distinct CDR3 sequences, less than 40% of them singletons. Sequenced sample: blood. These receptors were taken from a girl aged 10-17 years with multiple sclerosis. CDR3s include the opening cysteine and the closing phenylalanine or tryptophan. Each record gives: V gene, J gene, clone size, D gene, CDR3 protein, CDR3 DNA. D genes are given only for firm matches. The listing skips clone size in some rows; elsewhere it reads once, few, many or a size class.

>TRBV27|TRBJ2-7|.|TRBD2
CASSYSGGAIYEQYF
TGTGCCAGCAGTTACAGCGGGGGGGCCATCTACGAGCAGTACTTC
>TRBV5-1|TRBJ1-1|.|.
CASSLASGMNTEAFF
TGCGCCAGCAGCTTGGCAAGCGGCATGAACACTGAAGCTTTCTTT
>TRBV7-3|TRBJ2-1|.|TRBD2
CASTQLAGGHNEQFF
TGTGCCAGCACCCAACTAGCGGGGGGCCACAATGAGCAGTTCTTC
>TRBV4-1|TRBJ2-3|once|TRBD1
CASGDRGLKGPDTQYF
TGCGCCAGCGGCGACAGGGGACTGAAGGGTCCAGATACGCAGTATTTT
>TRBV12-3/TRBV12-4|TRBJ2-6|few|TRBD1
CASSLNRGSANVLTF
TGTGCCAGCAGTCTAAACAGGGGGTCGGCCAACGTCCTGACTTTC
>TRBV27|TRBJ1-2|few|TRBD1
CASSLSPGQGTWSNYGYTF
TGTGCCAGCAGTTTAAGCCCGGGACAGGGGACCTGGTCTAACTATGGCTACACCTTC
>TRBV6-2/TRBV6-3|TRBJ2-7|few|TRBD2
CASNSPGLDEQYF
TGTGCCAGCAATTCACCGGGACTAGACGAGCAGTACTTC
>TRBV7-9|TRBJ2-1|.|TRBD2
CASSDGGADNEQFF
TGTGCCAGCAGCGACGGGGGGGCTGACAATGAGCAGTTCTTC
>TRBV28|TRBJ2-7|few|.
CASSRPGSIAYEQYF
TGTGCCAGCAGCCGCCCCGGGAGTATCGCCTACGAGCAGTACTTC
>TRBV13|TRBJ1-1|.|.
CASSLRAGKWGTEAFF
TGTGCCAGCAGCTTAAGGGCAGGGAAGTGGGGCACTGAAGCTTTCTTT
>TRBV30|TRBJ2-1|.|TRBD2
CAWSVDAGVEQFF
TGTGCCTGGAGTGTAGACGCGGGGGTCGAGCAGTTCTTC
>TRBV28|TRBJ2-1|.|.
CASSGQPAGNEQFF
TGTGCCAGCAGCGGACAACCTGCAGGTAATGAGCAGTTCTTC
>TRBV7-9|TRBJ2-5|.|.
CASGNLFGAATQYF
TGTGCCAGCGGGAACCTGTTCGGGGCCGCAACCCAGTACTTC
>TRBV9|TRBJ2-1|few|.
CASSAEGARYNEQFF
TGTGCCAGCAGCGCCGAGGGTGCGAGGTACAATGAGCAGTTCTTC
>TRBV20-1|TRBJ1-2|.|.
CSAGPGAGGYTF
TGCAGTGCGGGCCCGGGGGCGGGTGGCTACACCTTC
>TRBV14|TRBJ2-7|.|.
CASSRVGTPHEQYF
TGTGCCAGCAGCCGGGTGGGAACGCCCCACGAGCAGTACTTC
>TRBV6-6|TRBJ2-5|few|.
CPSSPQETQYF
TGTCCCAGCAGCCCTCAAGAGACCCAGTACTTC
>TRBV18|TRBJ2-7|.|.
CASSPRQYSYEQYF
TGTGCCAGCTCACCAAGACAGTACTCCTACGAGCAGTACTTC
>TRBV5-1|TRBJ1-2|.|TRBD1
CASSLDRTGEGDPGGYTF
TGCGCCAGCAGCTTGGACCGAACAGGGGAGGGAGACCCGGGTGGCTACACCTTC
>TRBV12-3/TRBV12-4|TRBJ1-6|.|.
CANSPGFGSPLHF
TGTGCCAACAGTCCAGGGTTCGGTTCACCCCTCCACTTT
>TRBV5-1|TRBJ1-1|few|.
CASSFGDITFF
TGCGCCAGCAGCTTCGGGGATATTACTTTCTTT
>TRBV10-3|TRBJ1-1|.|.
CAVRDGNTEAFF
TGTGCCGTCAGAGACGGAAACACTGAAGCTTTCTTT
>TRBV7-9|TRBJ2-3|few|TRBD2
CATSLTSGGDTQYF
TGTGCCACCTCACTTACTAGCGGGGGGGATACGCAGTATTTT
>TRBV12-3/TRBV12-4|TRBJ2-1|.|TRBD1
CASRQGQGNEQFF
TGTGCCAGCAGGCAGGGACAGGGCAATGAGCAGTTCTTC
>TRBV6-6|TRBJ2-5|many|TRBD2
CASSSLVSGGYQETQYF
TGTGCCAGCAGTTCCCTCGTTAGCGGGGGGTACCAAGAGACCCAGTACTTC
>TRBV10-2|TRBJ2-1|.|.
CASKAGHLKNNEQFF
TGCGCCAGCAAGGCGGGACACCTAAAAAACAATGAGCAGTTCTTC
>TRBV5-1|TRBJ2-5|once|TRBD2
CASSSGLAGGPTETQYF
TGCGCCAGCAGCTCGGGCCTAGCGGGGGGGCCGACTGAGACCCAGTACTTC
>TRBV7-3|TRBJ1-6|.|TRBD1
CASSSTGATGNSPLHF
TGTGCCAGCAGCTCGACAGGGGCTACCGGTAATTCACCCCTCCACTTT
>TRBV7-9|TRBJ2-1|.|TRBD2
CASSPSGGLSYNEQFF
TGTGCCAGCAGCCCTAGCGGGGGGCTATCCTACAATGAGCAGTTCTTC
>TRBV3-1|TRBJ1-2|.|.
CASSQVRDGYTF
TGTGCCAGCAGCCAAGTTAGGGACGGCTACACCTTC
>TRBV24-1|TRBJ2-6|.|TRBD1
CATSDTTRDSHNVLTF
TGTGCCACCAGTGATACAACCCGGGACAGCCACAACGTCCTGACTTTC
>TRBV7-3|TRBJ1-2|.|.
CASSLGRGDRYGYTF
TGTGCCAGCAGCTTAGGCAGAGGTGACCGCTATGGCTACACCTTC
>TRBV5-6|TRBJ2-7|.|.
CASSSQDIGEQYF
TGTGCCAGCAGCTCCCAGGACATTGGCGAGCAGTACTTC
>TRBV9|TRBJ2-1|.|TRBD1
CASSVAGQVRNEQFF
TGTGCCAGCAGCGTAGCTGGACAGGTGAGGAATGAGCAGTTCTTC
>TRBV2|TRBJ1-5|once|.
CASSGLGRDLKNQPQHF
TGTGCCAGCAGTGGACTTGGAAGGGACCTAAAGAATCAGCCCCAGCATTTT
>TRBV27|TRBJ1-1|.|.
CASSPLRASTMNTEAFF
TGTGCCAGCAGTCCACTAAGGGCCAGTACCATGAACACTGAAGCTTTCTTT
>TRBV4-3|TRBJ1-6|.|.
CASSQEWPVGSPLHF
TGCGCCAGCAGCCAAGAATGGCCAGTAGGTTCACCCCTCCACTTT
>TRBV7-2|TRBJ2-7|.|.
CASSLVSGRDEQYF
TGTGCCAGCAGCTTAGTTTCGGGAAGGGACGAGCAGTACTTC
>TRBV5-1|TRBJ2-3|.|.
CASSLGEMGADTQYF
TGCGCCAGCAGCTTAGGGGAGATGGGCGCAGATACGCAGTATTTT
>TRBV7-8|TRBJ1-2|few|TRBD1
CASSHTGVSGYTF
TGTGCCAGCAGCCATACAGGGGTCTCTGGCTACACCTTC
>TRBV3-1|TRBJ2-3|.|TRBD2
CASSQDFGGGTDTQYF
TGTGCCAGCAGCCAAGATTTCGGCGGGGGAACAGATACGCAGTATTTT
>TRBV6-5|TRBJ2-5|many|TRBD1
CASRASDRQETQYF
TGTGCCAGCAGGGCCTCGGACAGGCAAGAGACCCAGTACTTC
>TRBV2|TRBJ2-5|.|.
CASSGGSVSETQYF
TGTGCCAGCAGTGGTGGTAGCGTTTCAGAGACCCAGTACTTC
>TRBV12-3/TRBV12-4|TRBJ1-1|many|.
CASSPRGYTEAFF
TGTGCCAGCAGTCCTCGAGGGTACACTGAAGCTTTCTTT
>TRBV6-5|TRBJ1-1|few|.
CASSLGITNTEAFF
TGTGCCAGCAGTCTAGGGATCACGAACACTGAAGCTTTCTTT
>TRBV6-1|TRBJ2-3|few|TRBD2
CASSESGGAPDTQYF
TGTGCCAGCAGTGAAAGCGGGGGGGCCCCAGATACGCAGTATTTT
>TRBV7-9|TRBJ2-3|few|TRBD2
CASSLVLAGYTDTQYF
TGTGCCAGCAGCTTAGTTCTAGCGGGGTACACAGATACGCAGTATTTT
>TRBV4-3|TRBJ2-5|few|.
CASSLRLRETQYF
TGCGCCAGCAGCCTGAGGCTCCGGGAGACCCAGTACTTC
>TRBV11-2|TRBJ2-1|.|.
CAGGAVGGTGEQFF
TGTGCCGGGGGAGCGGTGGGCGGTACGGGGGAGCAGTTCTTC
>TRBV7-8|TRBJ2-7|few|.
CASSTRGNSYEQYF
TGTGCCAGCAGCACCAGGGGCAACTCCTACGAGCAGTACTTC
>TRBV7-9|TRBJ1-1|few|TRBD1
CASSPPRQGTEAFF
TGTGCCAGCAGCCCGCCAAGACAGGGAACTGAAGCTTTCTTT
>TRBV3-1|TRBJ2-2|.|.
CASSQGLGGGPTNTGELFF
TGTGCCAGCAGCCAAGGTCTCGGCGGGGGCCCGACGAACACCGGGGAGCTGTTTTTT
>TRBV6-2/TRBV6-3|TRBJ2-5|.|.
CASIGSPLQETQYF
TGTGCCAGCATCGGATCCCCTCTCCAAGAGACCCAGTACTTC